Each of the 20 T cell receptor beta chains below was sequenced from the same sample in a study of PD-L1 blockade in urothelial cancer. Specified time point: pretreatment peripheral blood. Repertoires were generated with immunoSEQ multiplex PCR, while TCRdb's copy carries only in-frame clones and drops some. The table lists roughly 130,000 clones, 70% to 85% of them singletons. The specimen comprised PBMCs, sampled around atezolizumab (anti-PD-L1) treatment. The receptors derive from a man aged 50-60 years with urothelial cancer.

The J gene is TRBJ1-6, the V gene TRBV30; D is uncertain. This CDR3 comprises 15 residues. Trimming took off 0 bases at V and 0 bases at J, with 6 bases between the two ends. Germline lookup yields CDR1 GTSNPN and CDR2 SVGIG (reference sequence). This chain's CDR3 is CAWSVLNSYNSPLHF. For the CDR3, the DNA is TGTGCCTGGAGTGTACTCAACTCCTATAATTCACCCCTCCACTTT.

The rearrangement links TRBV29-1 to TRBJ1-2, with 7 bases matching TRBD1. Trimming at V came to 5 bases and at J to 7 bases, leaving 7 bases not matched to a gene. The CDR3 contains 12 residues. Per germline, CDR1 SQVTM and CDR2 ANQGSEA. The CDR3 is CSVRAGGFGYTF. The CDR3 DNA sequence: TGCAGCGTTAGAGCAGGGGGATTTGGCTACACCTTC.

The chain combines TRBV4-2 with TRBJ1-2; D may be TRBD1 (6 bases). Germline V gene sequence: CDR1 LGHNA, CDR2 YNFKEQ. This CDR3 region has 18 residues. The V end was cut by 0 bases, the J end by 2 bases, with 19 bases between. This CDR3 is CASSQDYLDRSSNYGYTF. The CDR3 nucleotides read TGTGCCAGCAGCCAAGATTATTTGGACAGATCGTCCAACTATGGCTACACCTTC.

This chain connects TRBV7-3 to TRBJ2-1; weak D call: TRBD2 (6 bases). The CDR3 is 14 residues long. Deletions cut 5 bases from V and 9 bases from J, with 17 bases between. Germline V lookup: CDR1 SGHTA, CDR2 FQGTGA. CDR3 region: CASSHLGGIAEQFF. CDR3 coding DNA: TGTGCCAGCAGCCACCTTGGGGGGATTGCTGAGCAGTTCTTC.

The chain combines TRBV30 with TRBJ1-5; no clear D gene. The CDR3 runs 13 residues. Trimming took off 3 bases at V and 3 bases at J, with 9 bases between the two ends. Germline V gene sequence: CDR1 GTSNPN, CDR2 SVGIG (reference sequence). The CDR3 spells CAWSDGVNQPQHF. CDR3 DNA sequence: TGTGCCTGGAGCGACGGAGTCAATCAGCCCCAGCATTTT.

The V gene is TRBV7-2, the J gene TRBJ1-5, with D unclear. Germline assignment: CDR1 SGHTA and CDR2 FQGNSA. CDR3 length: 14 residues. Trimming pared 2 bases from V and 1 base from J, leaving 6 bases between. CDR3: CASSLYRSNQPQHF. The CDR3 nucleotides read TGTGCCAGCAGCTTATACAGAAGCAATCAGCCCCAGCATTTT. Based on the CDR3 plus reference TRBV7-2 and TRBJ1-5, the full variable domain is GAGVSQSPSNKVTEKGKDVELRCDPISGHTALYWYRQSLGQGLEFLIYFQGNSAPDKSGLPSDRFSAERTGGSVSTLTIQRTQQEDSAVYLCASSLYRSNQPQHFGDGTRLSIL.

The chain joins TRBV29-1 to TRBJ1-2; 9 nucleotides line up with TRBD1. Unmatched junction bases numbered 11, after V lost 3 bases and J lost 6 bases. The CDR3 spans 15 residues. CDR1 is SQVTM, CDR2 ANQGSEA, per germline. The CDR3 sequence: CSVDVSGQGSNGYTF. CDR3 nucleotide sequence: TGCAGCGTTGATGTTTCGGGACAGGGCTCTAATGGCTACACCTTC.

The CDR3 reads CASSTDGSNQPQHF. CDR3 coding DNA: TGCGCCAGCAGCACTGACGGGAGCAATCAGCCCCAGCATTTT. The chain couples TRBV5-1 to TRBJ1-5; D not resolved. The CDR3 loop spans 14 amino acids. The V end was cut by 4 bases, the J end by 1 base, with 9 bases between. CDR1 is SGHRS and CDR2 is YFSETQ in the germline V gene.

This clone appeared a few times. V and J are TRBV9 and TRBJ1-3, with TRBD1 matching over 8 bases. This CDR3 is 16 amino acids long. The V and J ends lost 2 bases and 0 bases, in that order; junction bases with no gene match: 4. Germline V CDR1 and CDR2: SGDLS, YYNGEE. Here the CDR3 DNA reads TGTGCCAGCAGCGTGGGGGACAGGTCCTCTGGAAACACCATATATTTT. This gives the protein CASSVGDRSSGNTIYF.

The V gene is TRBV19, the J gene TRBJ2-3; 10 bases match TRBD2. With V trimmed by 4 bases and J by 0 bases, 10 bases remained unmatched. In germline, CDR1 is LNHDA, CDR2 SQIVND (reference sequence). The CDR3 is 18 residues long. The CDR3 loop reads CASSTPSGRATSTDTQYF. CDR3 nucleotides: TGTGCCAGTAGTACTCCCAGCGGGAGGGCCACTAGCACAGATACGCAGTATTTT.

The chain recombines TRBV21-1 with TRBJ2-7; the D call of TRBD2 is as the table states it, not checked on the DNA. TRBV21-1 is assigned pseudogene status. This CDR3 is 17 amino acids long. CDR3 loop: CASSSYSGRAPSYEQYF. The CDR3 DNA reads TGTGCCAGCAGCTCCTACAGCGGGAGGGCCCCCTCCTACGAGCAGTACTTC.

The rearrangement uses TRBV6-1 and TRBJ2-7; 7 bases line up with TRBD2. Germline CDR1 is MNHNS and CDR2 is SASEGT. After removal of 5 bases from V and 1 base from J, the junction contained 14 bases not matched to a gene. The CDR3 is made up of 17 amino acids. The CDR3 DNA follows: TGTGCCAGCAGTAAAGAATTAAGCGGGATTGGTTCCTACGAGCAGTACTTC. This sequence encodes CASSKELSGIGSYEQYF.

The sample holds a few counts of this clone. V usage is TRBV5-1 and J usage is TRBJ2-3; 8 bases are shared with TRBD2. Germline lookup yields CDR1 SGHRS and CDR2 YFSETQ. Losses at the gene ends were 4 bases for V and 0 bases for J; bases not matched to a gene: 7. This CDR3 has 16 residues. As DNA, the CDR3 is TGCGCCAGCAGCCCCCGAGGGACTAGTAGCACAGATACGCAGTATTTT. Encoded protein: CASSPRGTSSTDTQYF.

The V gene is TRBV5-8, the J gene TRBJ2-1; TRBD1 matches 8 bases. The CDR3 covers 15 residues. CDR1 and CDR2 from the germline V gene are SGHTS and YDEGEE. With V trimmed by 4 bases and J by 3 bases, 6 bases remained unmatched. In DNA form, the CDR3 reads TGTGCCAGCAGCACCCGACAGGGGCGCTACAATGAGCAGTTCTTC. Translated: CASSTRQGRYNEQFF.

This clone has a handful of counts. The V and J genes are TRBV27 and TRBJ2-5; a weak D match, TRBD2 (6 bases). V lost 2 bases, J lost 4 bases, and 14 bases lay in between. Germline V gene lookup returns CDR1 MNHEY and CDR2 SMNVEV (reference sequence). The CDR3 spans 15 residues. CDR3 in amino acids: CASSLAGSLRETQYF. For the CDR3, the DNA is TGTGCCAGCAGTTTAGCCGGGAGTCTTCGAGAGACCCAGTACTTC.

The chain combines TRBV2 with TRBJ2-3, with a tentative D call TRBD2 (6 bases). This CDR3 has 12 amino acids. Germline assignment: CDR1 SNHLY and CDR2 FYNNEI. V lost 5 bases and J 4 bases, leaving 7 bases between the germline ends. DNA of the CDR3: TGTGCCAGCAGTTGGGAGGCAGATACGCAGTATTTT. Protein sequence: CASSWEADTQYF.

The rearrangement links TRBV10-1 to TRBJ2-1, with 9 bases identical to TRBD1. Germline CDR1 is WNHNN and CDR2 is SYGVQD (reference sequence). This CDR3 comprises 22 residues. V was clipped by 1 base and J by 1 base; unmatched bases: 20. CDR3 sequence: CASSEWVLGDRVRNSSYNEQFF. Written as DNA, the CDR3 is TGCGCCAGCAGTGAGTGGGTTTTAGGGGACAGGGTCCGTAATAGTTCCTACAATGAGCAGTTCTTC.

The chain joins TRBV10-3 to TRBJ1-2; 7 nucleotides line up with TRBD1. Germline loops: CDR1 ENHRY, CDR2 SYGVKD. Trimming cost V 2 bases and J 7 bases; bases outside gene matches: 16. The CDR3 contains 17 residues. CDR3 sequence (DNA): TGTGCCATCAGTGAGGGGGTAAGACAGGGATCTACCAGTGGCTACACCTTC. Translation: CAISEGVRQGSTSGYTF.

The gene calls are TRBV7-2 and TRBJ2-5; D is perhaps TRBD1 (7 bases). This CDR3 has 14 amino acids. From germline, CDR1 is SGHTA and CDR2 FQGNSA. V lost 4 bases to trimming and J lost 2 bases, with 11 bases between them. The CDR3 DNA reads TGTGCCAGCAGCTCTGCGGGACAGCAAGAGACCCAGTACTTC. Protein product: CASSSAGQQETQYF.

V and J are TRBV30 and TRBJ2-6; TRBD2 matches 14 bases. The V gene's germline CDR1 is GTSNPN and CDR2 SVGIG (reference sequence). V lost 8 bases and J lost 2; bases outside the gene matches: 5. The CDR3 sequence is 16 residues long. CDR3 nucleotide sequence: TGTGCCCGTGGGACTAGCGGGAGTCCTGGGGCCAACGTCCTGACTTTC. It encodes CARGTSGSPGANVLTF.